This passage covers 25 T cell receptor beta chains from one sample sequenced in a study of response to subunit inactivated influenza vaccine. Each CDR3 protein gets one entry after TCRdb re-called the RT-PCR reads with MiXCR. This table holds about 650,000 distinct CDR3 sequences, around 16% found once. This specimen consisted of PBMCs from blood, obtained approximately 12 days after vaccination. All receptors derive from a man in his fifties who received an inactivated influenza vaccine.

This clonotype turned up a few times. V gene TRBV5-1 combines with J gene TRBJ2-3; 13 bases are a match to TRBD2. After removal of 4 bases from V and 2 bases from J, the junction contained 7 bases not matched to a gene. Per germline, CDR1 SGHRS and CDR2 YFSETQ. This CDR3 is built from 17 residues. CDR3 DNA sequence: TGCGCCAGCAGCACCGGACTAGCGGGGGCGTACACAGATACGCAGTATTTT. Its protein product is CASSTGLAGAYTDTQYF.

The chain uses TRBV20-1 and TRBJ1-2; D remains ambiguous. In germline, CDR1 is DFQATT, CDR2 SNEGSKA (reference sequence). This CDR3 has 15 amino acids. V shed 0 bases and J shed 0 bases, with 11 bases lying between them. CDR3 nucleotide sequence: TGCAGTGCTAGAGATCCCAGCCGAACTAACTATGGCTACACCTTC. It yields the protein CSARDPSRTNYGYTF.

This clonotype was seen a handful of times. The chain recombines TRBV24-1 with TRBJ2-1; 8 nucleotides match TRBD1. The CDR3 extends over 16 amino acids. The V gene end was trimmed by 4 bases and the J gene end by 5 bases; junction bases not matched to a gene: 9. CDR1 KGHDR and CDR2 SFDVKD come from the germline V gene. The CDR3 sequence: CATSDQDRGDDNEQFF. CDR3 DNA sequence: TGTGCCACCAGTGACCAAGACAGGGGCGACGACAATGAGCAGTTCTTC.

The genes are TRBV3-1 and TRBJ2-7; 10 bases align to TRBD2. Trimming removed 5 bases from V and 3 bases from J; junction bases left unmatched: 7. CDR3 length: 15 amino acids. The germline V gene has CDR1 LGHDT and CDR2 YNNKEL (reference sequence). The chain's CDR3 is CASSSTSGGDYEQYF. The CDR3 DNA is TGTGCCAGCAGCTCAACGAGCGGGGGGGACTACGAGCAGTACTTC.

This clonotype was detected ten times or more. The chain couples TRBV6-6 to TRBJ2-1, with unresolved D. This CDR3 is 12 amino acids long. Germline CDR1 is MNHNY and CDR2 is SVGAGI (reference sequence). The V and J ends lost 2 bases and 7 bases respectively, with 6 bases between them. This CDR3 reads CASSYLSNEQFF. The CDR3 nucleotides are TGTGCCAGCAGTTACCTTTCAAATGAGCAGTTCTTC.

This clonotype was seen at least ten times. The chain uses TRBV12-3 or TRBV12-4 and TRBJ2-1; 11 bases are a match to TRBD2. V trimming: 4 bases; J trimming: 3 bases; junction bases outside the gene matches: 11. CDR3 size: 18 residues. CDR3 nucleotides: TGTGCCAGCAGTTCCCCCTTAAAAACTAGCGGGAGCTACAATGAGCAGTTCTTC. Encoded protein: CASSSPLKTSGSYNEQFF.

This clonotype appeared once. The chain has TRBV29-1 and TRBJ2-3; 14 bases fit TRBD2. This CDR3 comprises 18 residues. V lost 3 bases to trimming and J lost 0 bases; unmatched junction nucleotides: 8. In germline, CDR1 is SQVTM, CDR2 ANQGSEA. The CDR3 sequence: CSVDSGTSGRGSTDTQYF. In nucleotides, the CDR3 is TGCAGCGTTGATTCCGGGACTAGCGGGAGAGGCAGCACAGATACGCAGTATTTT.

This clonotype was seen a few times. V is TRBV6-5 and J is TRBJ2-3, with D perhaps TRBD2 (5 bases). Germline V gene data show CDR1 as MNHEY and CDR2 as SVGAGI. The V gene lost 2 bases and the J gene lost 3 bases, with 9 bases spanning the gap. This CDR3 has 14 amino acids. In DNA, the CDR3 is TGTGCCAGCAGTTACATGGCGGGTACAGATACGCAGTATTTT. Amino acids: CASSYMAGTDTQYF.

This chain joins TRBV20-1 and TRBJ1-2, with D perhaps TRBD1 (5 bases). Germline V gene data show CDR1 as DFQATT and CDR2 as SNEGSKA (reference sequence). The CDR3 contains 15 residues. Here the CDR3 DNA reads TGCAGCGCCGCCCCCGGACAAATGATCGAATATGGCTACACCTTC. It specifies CSAAPGQMIEYGYTF.

This clonotype has a handful of counts. The rearrangement uses TRBV7-9 and TRBJ2-7; TRBD1 or TRBD2 may be the D gene (5 bases each). The CDR3 runs to 12 residues. Germline CDR1 and CDR2: SEHNR and FQNEAQ (reference sequence). V dropped 10 bases and J dropped 2 bases, with 12 bases sitting between them. This CDR3 reads CATRDGTYEQYF. The CDR3 coding sequence is TGTGCCACCAGGGACGGAACCTACGAGCAGTACTTC.

This clonotype is a singleton in its sample. This chain joins TRBV7-3 and TRBJ2-2; D is undetermined. Trimming took off 4 bases at V and 6 bases at J, with 12 bases between the two ends. This CDR3 contains 14 residues. Germline V gene lookup returns CDR1 SGHTA and CDR2 FQGTGA. DNA of the CDR3: TGTGCCAGCAGCTCACTGATGGGTGCCGGGGAGCTGTTTTTT. Translating it yields CASSSLMGAGELFF.

In this sample, this clonotype turned up a few times. The chain is built from TRBV7-3 and TRBJ2-7; maybe TRBD2 (5 bases). The V gene lost 0 bases and the J gene lost 6 bases, with 9 bases spanning the gap. The CDR3 sequence is 13 residues long. The V gene's germline CDR1 is SGHTA and CDR2 FQGTGA. The CDR3 coding sequence is TGTGCCAGCAGCTTAACGCCCGGACTCGAGCAGTACTTC. Translated: CASSLTPGLEQYF.

In its sample, this clonotype was seen many times. The V and J genes are TRBV12-3 or TRBV12-4 and TRBJ1-1; the D is unclear. This CDR3 contains 13 residues. The V and J ends lost 6 bases and 4 bases respectively, with 12 bases between them. The CDR3 spells CASRQEGGTEAFF. The CDR3 coding sequence is TGTGCCAGCAGACAAGAGGGAGGCACTGAAGCTTTCTTT.

This chain connects TRBV6-1 to TRBJ2-7, with 9 bases identical to TRBD1. Per germline, CDR1 MNHNS and CDR2 SASEGT. The CDR3 runs to 14 residues. V gave up 7 bases and J gave up 2 bases; unmatched junction bases: 6. CDR3: CASTRDRATYEQYF. The DNA of the CDR3 is TGTGCCAGCACCAGGGACAGGGCAACCTACGAGCAGTACTTC.

This clonotype was picked up a small number of times. This chain connects TRBV6-2 or TRBV6-3 to TRBJ1-1; unclear D gene. The germline V gene encodes CDR1 MNHEY and CDR2 SVGEGT. The V end lost 4 bases, the J end lost 5 bases, and 11 bases lay between the germline ends. This CDR3 is 13 amino acids long. In DNA form, the CDR3 reads TGTGCCAGCAGTTTCGCACCGGGGACTGAAGCTTTCTTT. Its protein product is CASSFAPGTEAFF.

This clonotype has only a few counts. The CDR3 bases are TGTGCCAGCAGCATAGACCTAACTAACACCGGGGAGCTGTTTTTT. As protein: CASSIDLTNTGELFF. V is TRBV7-2 and J is TRBJ2-2, with D uncertain. Trimming shortened V by 5 bases and J by 2 bases, and 12 bases separated the two germline ends. CDR1 SGHTA and CDR2 FQGNSA come from the germline V gene. There are 15 residues in the CDR3.

The chain uses TRBV5-6 and TRBJ2-7; 10 positions match TRBD1. With 5 bases clipped from V and 0 bases from J, the junction kept 5 bases outside the gene matches. Germline lookup yields CDR1 SGHDT and CDR2 YYEEEE. The CDR3 is 15 residues long. CDR3 coding DNA: TGTGCCAGCAGTCCCGGGACAGGGGCCTCCTACGAGCAGTACTTC. This codes for CASSPGTGASYEQYF.

This chain uses TRBV20-1 with TRBJ1-5; tentative D call: TRBD1 (5 bases). V was shortened by 5 bases and J by 4 bases, with 15 bases between the two germline ends. This CDR3 comprises 14 residues. The germline gives CDR1 DFQATT, CDR2 SNEGSKA (reference sequence). CDR3 in amino acids: CSARTGPKNQPQHF. Written as DNA, the CDR3 is TGCAGTGCTCGGACGGGACCTAAGAATCAGCCCCAGCATTTT.

A few counts support this clonotype. This chain joins TRBV24-1 and TRBJ2-1; D ambiguous. V lost 5 bases, J lost 0 bases, and 19 bases lay in between. The CDR3 totals 18 residues. The germline CDR1 and CDR2 sequences are KGHDR and SFDVKD. The CDR3 here is CATSGDLWGSNSYNEQFF. As DNA, the CDR3 is TGTGCCACCAGTGGCGATTTGTGGGGATCCAACTCCTACAATGAGCAGTTCTTC.

This clonotype has a count of ten or more. V is TRBV7-2 and J is TRBJ1-2; 10 bases map to TRBD1. The CDR3 consists of 15 residues. Germline loops: CDR1 SGHTA, CDR2 FQGNSA. Losses at the gene ends were 5 bases for V and 6 bases for J; bases not matched to a gene: 9. The CDR3 region has the DNA TGTGCCAGCAGCCGGGGGACAGGGGAATTTCATGGCTACACCTTC. It yields the protein CASSRGTGEFHGYTF. Drawing the rest from reference TRBV7-2 and TRBJ1-2, the complete variable domain is GAGVSQSPSNKVTEKGKDVELRCDPISGHTALYWYRQSLGQGLEFLIYFQGNSAPDKSGLPSDRFSAERTGGSVSTLTIQRTQQEDSAVYLCASSRGTGEFHGYTFGSGTRLTVV.

This clonotype was detected a few times. This chain links TRBV12-3 or TRBV12-4 with TRBJ2-7, with unresolved D. There are 13 residues in the CDR3. Trimming removed 6 bases at V and 2 bases at J, with 11 bases between. The CDR3 loop reads CASSVGSAYEQYF. Written as DNA, the CDR3 is TGTGCCAGCAGCGTAGGTAGTGCCTACGAGCAGTACTTC.

The chain is built from TRBV20-1 and TRBJ2-1, with TRBD2 matching over 9 bases. V trimming: 2 bases; J trimming: 1 base; junction bases outside the gene matches: 6. The CDR3 length is 16 residues. Germline V CDR1 and CDR2: DFQATT, SNEGSKA (reference sequence). The CDR3: CSARTREGLSYNEQFF. In DNA, the CDR3 is TGCAGTGCTAGAACGCGGGAGGGCCTATCCTACAATGAGCAGTTCTTC.

This clonotype was picked up a small number of times. This chain connects TRBV7-8 to TRBJ1-2; D call uncertain. V shed 5 bases and J shed 0 bases, with 10 bases lying between them. In germline, CDR1 is SGHVS, CDR2 FQNEAQ. The CDR3 is 14 residues long. CDR3 sequence reads: CASSPAQSNYGYTF. The CDR3 coding sequence is TGTGCCAGCAGCCCGGCCCAGTCTAACTATGGCTACACCTTC. The complete variable domain, with remaining parts taken from reference TRBV7-8 and TRBJ1-2, reads GAGVSQSPRYKVAKRGQDVALRCDPISGHVSLFWYQQALGQGPEFLTYFQNEAQLDKSGLPSDRFFAERPEGSVSTLKIQRTQQEDSAVYLCASSPAQSNYGYTFGSGTRLTVV.

In this sample, this clonotype turned up once. V gene TRBV3-1 combines with J gene TRBJ2-1; 13 nucleotides align to TRBD2. Germline trimming cut 4 bases from V and 7 bases from J; bases unmatched to any gene: 4. The CDR3 length is 15 residues. The V gene's germline CDR1 is LGHDT and CDR2 YNNKEL (reference sequence). The CDR3 sequence is CASSLTSGRINEQFF. The CDR3 nucleotides read TGTGCCAGCAGCCTGACTAGCGGGAGGATTAATGAGCAGTTCTTC.

The chain is built from TRBV6-5 and TRBJ2-3; D gene ambiguous. This CDR3 comprises 15 residues. Germline assignment: CDR1 MNHEY and CDR2 SVGAGI. V gave up 0 bases and J gave up 4 bases, with 11 bases separating them. In DNA form, the CDR3 reads TGTGCCAGCAGTTACTCGGCAGGTCTCGCAGATACGCAGTATTTT. Its protein product is CASSYSAGLADTQYF.